The 32 T cell receptor beta chains listed next were all sequenced from one sample in a study of shared T cell receptors in the human thymus. The data were produced by immunoSEQ multiplex PCR, yet TCRdb's version contains in-frame clones alone and is incomplete. Seen here are 700,000 or so clones, 70% to 90% observed once, and the top ten hold 0.0095% to 0.011%. The sample was also linked to a second study, of human thymus T cells.

Material: thymocytes. These receptor sequences come from a girl younger than two with a congenital heart defect.

The chain's CDR3 is CASTPFGQGTRSVEAFF. As DNA, the CDR3 is TGTGCCAGCACCCCATTTGGGCAGGGCACCAGATCCGTTGAAGCTTTCTTT. V usage is TRBV7-2 and J usage is TRBJ1-1, with D possibly TRBD1 on 5 matching bases. The ends were cut back, 7 bases at V and 7 bases at J, with 28 bases in the middle. The CDR3 extends over 17 amino acids. Germline CDR1 SGHTA, CDR2 FQGNSA.

The J gene is TRBJ1-2, the V gene TRBV12-2. TRBV12-2 is classified as a pseudogene. The CDR3 runs to 15 residues. In DNA, the CDR3 is TGTGCAAGTCGCCCGCGGGGGGGGTGGAACTATGGCTACACCTTC. It is translated as CASRPRGGWNYGYTF.

The V gene is TRBV27, the J gene TRBJ2-2, with D perhaps matching TRBD1 (6 bases). CDR3 size: 17 residues. Trimming shortened V by 7 bases and J by 5 bases, and 23 bases separated the two germline ends. Germline values: CDR1 MNHEY, CDR2 SMNVEV (reference sequence). This CDR3 reads CASTKTGPKGKTGELFF. The CDR3 DNA follows: TGTGCCAGCACCAAAACAGGGCCGAAGGGGAAAACCGGGGAGCTGTTTTTT.

The V and J genes are TRBV4-1 and TRBJ2-7; no definite D call. Germline CDR1 is MGHRA and CDR2 is YSYEKL. This CDR3 is 13 amino acids long. Between the trimmed V and J ends, which lost 0 bases and 2 bases, there was a span of 5 bases. In DNA, the CDR3 is TGCGCCAGCAGCCAAGATAGAACCTACGAGCAGTACTTC. It specifies CASSQDRTYEQYF.

This chain connects TRBV5-8 to TRBJ1-1, with 7 bases fitting TRBD1. CDR1 is SGHTS, CDR2 YDEGEE, per germline. This CDR3 is built from 14 residues. The trim removed 4 bases at V and 10 bases at J, leaving 13 bases unmatched. The CDR3: CASSPDRVLSGAFF. Here the CDR3 DNA reads TGTGCCAGCAGCCCTGACAGGGTTCTATCGGGAGCTTTCTTT.

The rearrangement links TRBV10-1 to TRBJ2-1; TRBD2 matches at 9 bases. Germline V gene lookup returns CDR1 WNHNN and CDR2 SYGVQD (reference sequence). J was trimmed by 5 bases and V by 7 bases; bases with no gene match: 6. CDR3 size: 14 residues. CDR3 sequence reads: CASILAGTDNEQFF. CDR3 DNA: TGCGCCAGCATCCTAGCGGGGACCGACAATGAGCAGTTCTTC.

The CDR3 region is CASSLLGGEESTDTQYF. The CDR3, as DNA: TGTGCCAGCAGCTTGCTCGGGGGGGAAGAGAGCACAGATACGCAGTATTTT. The chain carries TRBV5-4 and TRBJ2-3; 8 nucleotides match TRBD2. Per the germline V gene, CDR1 is SGHNT and CDR2 is YYREEE (reference sequence). The CDR3 consists of 17 residues. With 1 base clipped from V and 0 bases from J, the junction kept 7 bases outside the gene matches. The variable domain in full, completed from reference TRBV5-4 and TRBJ2-3, reads ETGVTQSPTHLIKTRGQQVTLRCSSQSGHNTVSWYQQALGQGPQFIFQYYREEENGRGNFPPRFSGLQFPNYSSELNVNALELDDSALYLCASSLLGGEESTDTQYFGPGTRLTVL.

The gene calls are TRBV7-2 and TRBJ1-6; D unresolved. Trimming stripped 3 bases from V and 9 bases from J, with 15 bases between. The CDR3 runs 15 residues. Germline-derived CDR1 and CDR2 are SGHTA and FQGNSA. In DNA form, the CDR3 reads TGTGCCAGCAGCTTCCTCGGGGAAGGGATTTCACCCCTCCACTTT. Its protein is CASSFLGEGISPLHF.

The V gene is TRBV5-1, the J gene TRBJ2-5, with D tentatively TRBD1 (6 bases). The CDR3 is made up of 16 amino acids. Trimming took 1 base from V and 5 from J, leaving 18 bases between them. Germline CDR1 SGHRS, CDR2 YFSETQ. The CDR3 sequence is CASSLRTHRVLETQYF. Here the CDR3 DNA reads TGCGCCAGCAGCTTGAGGACTCACAGGGTATTGGAGACCCAGTACTTC.

V gene TRBV11-2 combines with J gene TRBJ2-3, with 8 bases aligning to TRBD2. The length of the CDR3 is 17 residues. V was pared by 2 bases and J by 3 bases, with 10 bases of the junction left unmatched. The germline V gene has CDR1 SGHAT and CDR2 FQNNGV. The CDR3 DNA reads as TGTGCCAGCAGCTTAACCCCCGGGGGGGGAGAGACAGATACGCAGTATTTT. It translates to CASSLTPGGGETDTQYF.

To note about this clone: Distinct nucleotide sequences in the sample also encode this CDR3. This rearrangement joins TRBV14 to TRBJ2-7; 7 nucleotides agree with TRBD1. CDR1 is SGHDN and CDR2 is FVKESK in the germline V gene. The CDR3 totals 12 residues. Germline trimming cut 4 bases from V and 5 bases from J; bases unmatched to any gene: 2. The chain's CDR3 is CASSPTGNEQYF. Here the CDR3 DNA reads TGTGCCAGCAGCCCGACAGGGAACGAGCAGTACTTC.

This chain joins TRBV9 and TRBJ1-1; D might be TRBD1 (5 bases). Per the germline V gene, CDR1 is SGDLS and CDR2 is YYNGEE. This CDR3 region has 17 residues. The V gene lost 3 bases and the J gene lost 0 bases, with 18 bases spanning the gap. The CDR3 region has the DNA TGTGCCAGCAGCGGACTCCAGACAGCCCCCATGAACACTGAAGCTTTCTTT. It translates to CASSGLQTAPMNTEAFF.

This sequence joins TRBV30 and TRBJ2-7, with a weak D call TRBD1 (6 bases). The CDR3 loop spans 14 amino acids. V gave up 5 bases and J gave up 2 bases, with 16 bases separating them. Germline CDR1 is GTSNPN and CDR2 is SVGIG (reference sequence). For the CDR3, the DNA is TGTGCCTGGGGGACACGCGCATCCCCCTACGAGCAGTACTTC. Translation gives CAWGTRASPYEQYF.

V gene TRBV11-2 combines with J gene TRBJ1-1, with D possibly TRBD1 on 5 matching bases. Trimming took off 4 bases at V and 5 bases at J, with 14 bases between the two ends. There are 14 residues in the CDR3. The germline CDR1 and CDR2 sequences are SGHAT and FQNNGV. The CDR3 here is CASSSSGEGTEAFF. For the CDR3, the DNA is TGTGCCAGCAGCTCCTCGGGGGAGGGGACTGAAGCTTTCTTT.

V and J are TRBV19 and TRBJ1-2; 8 positions match TRBD1. Trimming at V came to 10 bases and at J to 8 bases, leaving 6 bases not matched to a gene. This CDR3 spans 11 amino acids. The germline gives CDR1 LNHDA, CDR2 SQIVND (reference sequence). The CDR3: CATAQGGGYTF. The CDR3 DNA sequence: TGTGCCACCGCACAGGGGGGAGGCTACACCTTC.

This CDR3 reads CASSPNRESSGNTIYF. CDR3 nucleotide sequence: TGCGCCAGCAGCCCGAACAGGGAGAGCTCTGGAAACACCATATATTTT. The V and J genes are TRBV5-1 and TRBJ1-3, with D possibly TRBD1 on 6 matching bases. V lost 4 bases and J 0 bases, leaving 14 bases between the germline ends. CDR3 size: 16 residues. CDR1 and CDR2 (germline): SGHRS, YFSETQ.

The J gene is TRBJ2-3, the V gene TRBV7-9, with 10 bases lining up with TRBD1. The CDR3 runs 15 residues. Trimming took 3 bases from V and 6 from J; bases not matched to a gene: 6. The germline CDR1 and CDR2 sequences are SEHNR and FQNEAQ (reference sequence). In DNA, the CDR3 is TGTGCCAGCAGCTTTGACAGGGGGCCACAGGATACGCAGTATTTT. Translated, it gives CASSFDRGPQDTQYF.

This rearrangement joins TRBV11-2 to TRBJ2-3, with D perhaps matching TRBD1 (6 bases). V lost 5 bases and J 3 bases, leaving 15 bases between the germline ends. In germline, CDR1 is SGHAT, CDR2 FQNNGV. The CDR3 totals 15 residues. The CDR3 loop is CASSQRQDPTDTQYF. The DNA of the CDR3 is TGTGCCAGCAGCCAAAGACAGGACCCGACAGATACGCAGTATTTT.

The V gene is TRBV30, the J gene TRBJ1-6; no definite D call. Germline V CDR1 and CDR2: GTSNPN, SVGIG (reference sequence). This CDR3 is 18 amino acids long. V lost 1 base to trimming and J lost 7 bases, with 23 bases between them. CDR3 region: CAWSDTLNMDSKNSPLHF. The CDR3 DNA is TGTGCCTGGAGTGACACACTGAACATGGACTCTAAGAATTCACCCCTCCACTTT.

The gene calls are TRBV4-1 and TRBJ2-1, with TRBD1 matching 8 bases. The trim removed 4 bases at V and 2 bases at J, leaving 7 bases unmatched. CDR1 is MGHRA, CDR2 YSYEKL, per germline. There are 16 residues in the CDR3. The DNA of the CDR3 is TGCGCCAGCAGCCCCCTTGGACAGGGTACCTACAATGAGCAGTTCTTC. Translation gives CASSPLGQGTYNEQFF.

The chain is built from TRBV29-1 and TRBJ1-1; 7 positions match TRBD1. The V gene end was trimmed by 5 bases and the J gene end by 0 bases; junction bases not matched to a gene: 6. Germline CDR1 is SQVTM and CDR2 is ANQGSEA. There are 14 residues in the CDR3. The CDR3: CSVWRGPMNTEAFF. The CDR3, as DNA: TGCAGCGTTTGGAGGGGGCCGATGAACACTGAAGCTTTCTTT.

This clone was detected only a few times. The V call is TRBV6-5, the J call TRBJ2-7; D uncertain. The CDR3 extends over 14 amino acids. Deletions cut 5 bases from V and 3 bases from J, with 14 bases between. Looked up from germline, CDR1 is MNHEY and CDR2 is SVGAGI. The CDR3 sequence is CASSPRSLGYEQYF. For the CDR3, the DNA is TGTGCCAGCAGTCCCCGGAGTCTGGGCTACGAGCAGTACTTC.

The genes are TRBV11-2 and TRBJ2-6, with 9 bases that match TRBD2. CDR3 size: 18 residues. V shed 5 bases, J shed 4 bases, and the junction held 12 bases outside the gene matches. The germline CDR1 and CDR2 sequences are SGHAT and FQNNGV. The CDR3 DNA follows: TGTGCCAGCAGCCAAGGGATTAGCGGGGGCCGAGGGGCCAACGTCCTGACTTTC. It translates to CASSQGISGGRGANVLTF.

The chain combines TRBV10-3 with TRBJ1-2, with 7 nucleotides matching TRBD1. The CDR3 has 13 residues. Germline CDR1 ENHRY, CDR2 SYGVKD. Trimming took 6 bases from V and 1 from J; bases not matched to a gene: 2. In DNA, the CDR3 is TGTGCCATCAGAGGGGACAGTAACTATGGCTACACCTTC. Residues: CAIRGDSNYGYTF.

The V and J genes are TRBV28 and TRBJ1-1; D possibly corresponds to TRBD1 (5 bases). The CDR3 covers 18 residues. Trimming took 5 bases from V and 5 from J, leaving 27 bases between them. CDR1 is MDHEN and CDR2 is SYDVKM in the germline V gene. This CDR3 reads CASSKSNRYGGAATEAFF. In DNA form, the CDR3 reads TGTGCCAGCAGTAAGTCAAACCGCTACGGAGGGGCGGCGACTGAAGCTTTCTTT.

The gene calls are TRBV11-2 and TRBJ1-4; D might be TRBD1 (6 bases). Germline V gives CDR1 SGHAT, CDR2 FQNNGV. CDR3 length equals 19 residues. Trimming shortened V by 4 bases and J by 6 bases, and 27 bases separated the two germline ends. Here the CDR3 reads CASSSLAGHPGPGDEKLFF. The CDR3 DNA follows: TGTGCCAGCAGCTCCTTAGCGGGACATCCGGGACCGGGTGATGAAAAACTGTTTTTT.

This clone was seen more than once but under ten times. This CDR3 is CASSKTAGAEAFF. In nucleotides, the CDR3 is TGTGCCAGCAGTAAAACAGCGGGTGCTGAAGCTTTCTTT. The J gene is TRBJ1-1, the V gene TRBV6-5, with unresolved D. The CDR3 consists of 13 residues. V lost 5 bases, J lost 6 bases, and 13 bases lay in between. The V gene's germline CDR1 is MNHEY and CDR2 SVGAGI.

The rearrangement links TRBV6-5 to TRBJ2-5; 9 bases fit TRBD2. V was pared by 2 bases and J by 5 bases, with 9 bases of the junction left unmatched. CDR1 is MNHEY, CDR2 SVGAGI, per germline. This CDR3 is built from 16 residues. CDR3 nucleotides: TGTGCCAGCAGTTACGCTGGCGGGGGGGCAGGCGAGACCCAGTACTTC. Translating gives CASSYAGGGAGETQYF.

This chain links TRBV5-4 with TRBJ2-7, with D perhaps TRBD2 (5 bases). This CDR3 has 15 residues. The germline V gene has CDR1 SGHNT and CDR2 YYREEE (reference sequence). V was shortened by 1 base and J by 6 bases, with 17 bases between the two germline ends. The CDR3 reads CASSLRRQKAGEQYF. CDR3 in DNA: TGTGCCAGCAGCTTGAGGCGCCAAAAGGCGGGCGAGCAGTACTTC.

The CDR3 DNA follows: TGTGCCAGCAGTGGTCAGCGGGGGGCCGCATCCCAAGAGACCCAGTACTTC. This gives the protein CASSGQRGAASQETQYF. The chain uses TRBV6-1 and TRBJ2-5; TRBD2 aligns across 9 bases. The CDR3 sequence is 17 residues long. Germline V gene data show CDR1 as MNHNS and CDR2 as SASEGT. V lost 4 bases to trimming and J lost 1 base; unmatched junction nucleotides: 10.

The chain is built from TRBV11-2 and TRBJ2-6; D ambiguous. V gave up 1 base and J gave up 2 bases, with 12 bases separating them. The CDR3 totals 17 residues. The germline V gene encodes CDR1 SGHAT and CDR2 FQNNGV. This chain's CDR3 is CASSLVGRRTGANVLTF. Written as DNA, the CDR3 is TGTGCCAGCAGCTTAGTCGGTCGGCGGACTGGGGCCAACGTCCTGACTTTC.

This chain links TRBV13 with TRBJ2-3; no clear D gene. The CDR3 extends over 15 amino acids. V was pared by 5 bases and J by 3 bases, with 15 bases between. CDR1 is PRHDT and CDR2 is FYEKMQ in the germline V gene (reference sequence). The CDR3 loop is CASSGHSLETDTQYF. CDR3 nucleotides: TGTGCCAGCAGCGGCCACTCGCTAGAAACAGATACGCAGTATTTT.